The 24 T cell receptor beta chains presented below share a single source sample, sequenced in a study of cytomegalovirus exposure and HLA in healthy donors. Primers included in the PCR were 60 Vbeta and 13 Jbeta primers. The method was immunoSEQ multiplex PCR; TCRdb's version includes in-frame clones alone and lacks a portion of them. The ten most abundant clones cover about 3.6% of a sample with tens of thousands of clones. The sample taken for sequencing was PBMCs. The receptors originated from a woman between 18 and 30 years old in good health and CMV-seronegative.

This chain links TRBV28 with TRBJ1-3, with TRBD1 as a possible D gene (5 bases). The V end was cut by 7 bases, the J end by 0 bases, with 10 bases between. CDR1 is MDHEN, CDR2 SYDVKM, per germline. The CDR3 is 14 residues long. The CDR3 bases are TGTGCCAGCATAGGTAGGGGCTCTGGAAACACCATATATTTT. Its protein product is CASIGRGSGNTIYF.

The rearrangement uses TRBV10-3 and TRBJ2-7, with no clear D. The CDR3 consists of 12 residues. Trimming stripped 5 bases from V and 2 bases from J, with 7 bases between. Germline-derived CDR1 and CDR2 are ENHRY and SYGVKD. Here the CDR3 reads CAISPQAYEQYF. CDR3 bases: TGTGCCATCAGTCCCCAGGCCTACGAGCAGTACTTC.

The chain employs TRBV7-9 and TRBJ2-7; 10 bases match TRBD1. V shed 6 bases and J 6 bases; nucleotides not matched to a gene: 11. This CDR3 comprises 15 residues. Germline V gives CDR1 SEHNR, CDR2 FQNEAQ (reference sequence). In DNA, the CDR3 is TGTGCCAGCAGTTCCCCGGTTGGGACAGGGGCCGAGCAGTACTTC. It specifies CASSSPVGTGAEQYF.

The chain carries TRBV19 and TRBJ1-6, with 10 positions matching TRBD1. Germline lookup yields CDR1 LNHDA and CDR2 SQIVND (reference sequence). Trimming removed 6 bases from V and 6 bases from J; junction bases left unmatched: 2. The CDR3 covers 14 residues. CDR3 DNA: TGTGCCAGTAGGACAGGGGGCCGTAATTCACCCCTCCACTTT. Translating gives CASRTGGRNSPLHF.

The chain has TRBV5-1 and TRBJ1-2, with TRBD1 matching 9 bases. The V gene end was trimmed by 3 bases and the J gene end by 4 bases; junction bases not matched to a gene: 10. This CDR3 contains 16 residues. The germline gives CDR1 SGHRS, CDR2 YFSETQ. The CDR3 DNA reads as TGCGCCAGCAGCTGGGACAGGGCAGCCTTCATCTATGGCTACACCTTC. The encoded protein is CASSWDRAAFIYGYTF.

The chain couples TRBV15 to TRBJ2-7; D perhaps matches TRBD1 (5 bases). With 1 base removed from V and 2 bases from J, the gap between germline ends came to 9 bases. Germline lookup yields CDR1 LNHNV and CDR2 YYDKDF (reference sequence). The CDR3 is made up of 14 amino acids. The CDR3 sequence is CATSRVDIAYEQYF. DNA of the CDR3: TGTGCCACCAGCAGAGTGGACATAGCCTACGAGCAGTACTTC.

The rearrangement links TRBV29-1 to TRBJ1-5; D is possibly TRBD1 (5 bases). This CDR3 has 12 residues. CDR1 is SQVTM and CDR2 is ANQGSEA in the germline V gene. Trimming removed 5 bases from V and 2 bases from J, with 7 bases in between. CDR3 in amino acids: CSVTTGNQPQHF. The CDR3 nucleotides are TGCAGCGTTACGACAGGCAATCAGCCCCAGCATTTT.

The chain carries TRBV27 and TRBJ2-7; D is possibly TRBD2 (5 bases). This CDR3 has 15 residues. Between the trimmed V and J ends, which lost 1 base and 5 bases, there was a span of 15 bases. Germline-derived CDR1 and CDR2 are MNHEY and SMNVEV (reference sequence). CDR3 in amino acids: CASSLYGEGADEQYF. CDR3 DNA sequence: TGTGCCAGCAGTTTATACGGGGAAGGCGCCGACGAGCAGTACTTC.

This sequence joins TRBV9 and TRBJ1-2; D is possibly TRBD1 (5 bases). The CDR3 extends over 14 amino acids. From germline, CDR1 is SGDLS and CDR2 YYNGEE. V shed 0 bases and J shed 8 bases, with 14 bases lying between them. The CDR3 is CASSVGGGPGGYTF. The CDR3 bases are TGTGCCAGCAGCGTAGGCGGGGGTCCGGGGGGCTACACCTTC.

The gene calls are TRBV25-1 and TRBJ2-2; 7 bases are shared with TRBD1. Trimming at V came to 8 bases and at J to 3 bases, leaving 15 bases not matched to a gene. This CDR3 spans 17 amino acids. CDR1 is MGHDK, CDR2 SYGVNS, per germline. CDR3 in DNA: TGTGCCAGCCCCGTAGCCTTCAGGGGGAGAGACACCGGGGAGCTGTTTTTT. This gives the protein CASPVAFRGRDTGELFF.

Details on this clone: At one of its ends the junction is not consistent with the germline gene, which may arise from a read error. J is TRBJ1-2 and V is TRBV2, with 7 bases matching TRBD1. Germline assignment: CDR1 SNHLY and CDR2 FYNNEI. The length of the CDR3 is 11 residues. CDR3 sequence (DNA): TGTGCCAGCAGCCGGGACAGCCTTCCACCCTTC. Protein: CASSRDSLPPF. Combining the CDR3 with reference TRBV2 and TRBJ1-2 gives the whole variable domain EPEVTQTPSHQVTQMGQEVILRCVPISNHLYFYWYRQILGQKVEFLVSFYNNEISEKSEIFDDQFSVERPDGSNFTLKIRSTKLEDSAMYFCASSRDSLPPFGSGTRLTVV.

The V and J genes are TRBV9 and TRBJ2-1; no definite D call. The CDR3 is 14 residues long. The V end lost 0 bases, the J end lost 7 bases, and 11 bases lay between the germline ends. Per the germline V gene, CDR1 is SGDLS and CDR2 is YYNGEE. The CDR3 DNA reads as TGTGCCAGCAGCGTAGTGGCTAGTTGGAATGAGCAGTTCTTC. This translates into CASSVVASWNEQFF.

The chain employs TRBV30 and TRBJ2-7, with 7 positions matching TRBD1. The CDR3 sequence is 12 residues long. Germline V CDR1 and CDR2: GTSNPN, SVGIG (reference sequence). The ends lost 5 bases at V and 3 bases at J; junction bases unmatched: 4. CDR3 in amino acids: CAWGGQIYEQYF. CDR3 in DNA: TGTGCCTGGGGGGGACAGATCTACGAGCAGTACTTC.

V gene TRBV30 combines with J gene TRBJ2-2; 9 positions agree with TRBD1. With V trimmed by 4 bases and J by 6 bases, 9 bases remained unmatched. The CDR3 sequence is 15 residues long. Germline CDR1 is GTSNPN and CDR2 is SVGIG (reference sequence). CDR3 region: CAWKRGQGVPGELFF. CDR3 sequence (DNA): TGTGCCTGGAAGCGGGGACAGGGCGTCCCCGGGGAGCTGTTTTTT.

The chain joins TRBV6-6 to TRBJ2-1; 7 nucleotides agree with TRBD2. J was trimmed by 4 bases and V by 5 bases; bases with no gene match: 2. The germline V gene encodes CDR1 MNHNY and CDR2 SVGAGI (reference sequence). This CDR3 is built from 13 residues. CDR3 coding DNA: TGTGCCAGCAGTCTCGGGAGGTACAATGAGCAGTTCTTC. Its translation: CASSLGRYNEQFF.

The chain combines TRBV4-1 with TRBJ1-1; maybe TRBD1 (6 bases). Germline CDR1 MGHRA, CDR2 YSYEKL. V was cut by 0 bases and J by 10 bases, with 18 bases left in between. This CDR3 has 15 amino acids. The CDR3 loop reads CASSQEPSQPGVAFF. CDR3 coding DNA: TGCGCCAGCAGCCAAGAGCCCTCCCAACCAGGGGTAGCTTTCTTT.

The rearrangement links TRBV7-6 to TRBJ2-3; D uncertain. V was cut by 0 bases and J by 3 bases, with 13 bases left in between. Germline V gene sequence: CDR1 SGHVS, CDR2 FNYEAQ. The CDR3 covers 16 residues. The DNA of the CDR3 is TGTGCCAGCAGCTTAGCGGGTCCGCGGCTAACAGATACGCAGTATTTT. Amino acid sequence: CASSLAGPRLTDTQYF.

J is TRBJ1-2 and V is TRBV27; a weak D match, TRBD1 (6 bases). V shed 4 bases and J shed 3 bases, with 9 bases lying between them. Germline CDR1 and CDR2: MNHEY and SMNVEV (reference sequence). The CDR3 has 13 residues. The CDR3 coding sequence is TGTGCCAGCAGTTCAGGGGTTGACTATGGCTACACCTTC. Amino acid sequence: CASSSGVDYGYTF.

This chain connects TRBV18 to TRBJ2-5; the D gene is possibly TRBD1 (6 bases). The CDR3 sequence is 15 residues long. Trimming stripped 4 bases from V and 2 bases from J, with 14 bases between. Per the germline V gene, CDR1 is KGHSH and CDR2 is LQKENI. The CDR3 DNA is TGTGCCAGCTCACTCACAGGGTCCAATCAAGAGACCCAGTACTTC. Translating it yields CASSLTGSNQETQYF.

The chain employs TRBV4-2 and TRBJ1-1, with D perhaps TRBD1 (5 bases). V was cut by 4 bases and J by 4 bases, with 13 bases left in between. Germline loops: CDR1 LGHNA, CDR2 YNFKEQ. The CDR3 spans 14 residues. The CDR3 nucleotides read TGTGCCAGCAGCCCCCGTTTGGGGGGCACTGAAGCTTTCTTT. Translation gives CASSPRLGGTEAFF.

This clone counts as medium-sized by frequency. This rearrangement joins TRBV5-1 to TRBJ1-1; 9 bases line up with TRBD1. The CDR3 loop spans 15 amino acids. Germline V gene sequence: CDR1 SGHRS, CDR2 YFSETQ. J lost 5 bases, V lost 0 bases, and 5 bases had no gene match. The CDR3 DNA is TGCGCCAGCAGCTTGGAGACAGGGGGGAGAACTGAAGCTTTCTTT. Amino acids: CASSLETGGRTEAFF.

The genes are TRBV5-6 and TRBJ1-2, with D tentatively TRBD1 (5 bases). Germline V gives CDR1 SGHDT, CDR2 YYEEEE. V dropped 2 bases and J dropped 3 bases, with 8 bases sitting between them. The CDR3 spans 13 residues. CDR3 amino acids: CASSLTRDYGYTF. For the CDR3, the DNA is TGTGCCAGCAGCTTAACCAGGGACTATGGCTACACCTTC.

The V and J genes are TRBV11-3 and TRBJ1-2; D remains unclear. Germline V CDR1 and CDR2: SGHNT, YENEEA. The CDR3 length is 14 residues. Between the trimmed V and J ends, which lost 5 bases and 2 bases, there was a span of 12 bases. The CDR3 sequence: CASSPGVGNYGYTF. The CDR3 coding sequence is TGTGCCAGCAGCCCCGGGGTGGGGAACTATGGCTACACCTTC.

The chain employs TRBV28 and TRBJ2-2, with 7 bases aligning to TRBD2. V lost 3 bases, J lost 10 bases, and 14 bases stayed unmatched. The CDR3 runs to 16 residues. In germline, CDR1 is MDHEN, CDR2 SYDVKM. The CDR3 protein is CASSFSGSETAAELFF. In DNA, the CDR3 is TGTGCCAGCAGTTTTAGCGGGTCGGAGACTGCTGCGGAGCTGTTTTTT. The full variable domain, in which reference TRBV28 and TRBJ2-2 provide the parts outside the CDR3, is DVKVTQSSRYLVKRTGEKVFLECVQDMDHENMFWYRQDPGLGLRLIYFSYDVKMKEKGDIPEGYSVSREKKERFSLILESASTNQTSMYLCASSFSGSETAAELFFGEGSRLTVL.